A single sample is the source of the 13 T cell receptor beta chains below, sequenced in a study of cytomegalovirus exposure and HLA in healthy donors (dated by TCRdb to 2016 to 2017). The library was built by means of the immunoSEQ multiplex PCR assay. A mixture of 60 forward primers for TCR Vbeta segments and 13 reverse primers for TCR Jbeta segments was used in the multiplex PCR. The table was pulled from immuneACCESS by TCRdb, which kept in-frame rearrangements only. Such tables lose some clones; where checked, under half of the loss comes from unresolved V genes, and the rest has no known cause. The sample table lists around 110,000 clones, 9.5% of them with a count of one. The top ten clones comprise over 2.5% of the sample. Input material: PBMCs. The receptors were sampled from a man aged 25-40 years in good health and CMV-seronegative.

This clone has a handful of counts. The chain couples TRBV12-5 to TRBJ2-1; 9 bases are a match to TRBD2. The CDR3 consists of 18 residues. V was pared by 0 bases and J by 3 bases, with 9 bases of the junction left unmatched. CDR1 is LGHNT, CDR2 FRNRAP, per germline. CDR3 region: CASGLVISGGPSYNEQFF. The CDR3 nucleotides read TGTGCTAGTGGTTTGGTAATCAGCGGGGGGCCGAGCTACAATGAGCAGTTCTTC. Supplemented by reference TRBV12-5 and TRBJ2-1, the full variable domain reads DARVTQTPRHKVTEMGQEVTMRCQPILGHNTVFWYRQTMMQGLELLAYFRNRAPLDDSGMPKDRFSAEMPDATLATLKIQPSEPRDSAVYFCASGLVISGGPSYNEQFFGPGTRLTVL.

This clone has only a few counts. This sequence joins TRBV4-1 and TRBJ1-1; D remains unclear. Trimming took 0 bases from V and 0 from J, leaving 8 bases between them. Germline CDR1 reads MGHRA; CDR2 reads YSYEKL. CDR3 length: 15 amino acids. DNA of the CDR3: TGCGCCAGCAGCCAAGATAAGTGGCTGAACACTGAAGCTTTCTTT. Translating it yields CASSQDKWLNTEAFF.

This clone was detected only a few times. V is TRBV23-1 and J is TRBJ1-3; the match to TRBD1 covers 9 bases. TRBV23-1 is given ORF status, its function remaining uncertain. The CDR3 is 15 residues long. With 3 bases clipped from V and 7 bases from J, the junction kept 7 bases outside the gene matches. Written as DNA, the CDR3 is TGCGCCAGCAGTCACTTGACAGGGGGAAAGAACACCATATATTTT. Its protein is CASSHLTGGKNTIYF.

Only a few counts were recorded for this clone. CDR3 nucleotides: TGTGCCAGCAGCCCGAAGAGCTCTGGAAACACCATATATTTT. As protein: CASSPKSSGNTIYF. The chain uses TRBV7-6 and TRBJ1-3; D remains ambiguous. Between the trimmed V and J ends, which lost 5 bases and 0 bases, there was a span of 8 bases. The CDR3 consists of 14 residues. Per the germline V gene, CDR1 is SGHVS and CDR2 is FNYEAQ.

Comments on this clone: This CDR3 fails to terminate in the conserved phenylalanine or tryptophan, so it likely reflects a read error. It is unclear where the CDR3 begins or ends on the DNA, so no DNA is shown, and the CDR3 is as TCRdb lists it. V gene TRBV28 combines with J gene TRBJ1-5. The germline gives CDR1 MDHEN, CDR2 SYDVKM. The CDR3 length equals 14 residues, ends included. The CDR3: CASSGTGGGQPKHL.

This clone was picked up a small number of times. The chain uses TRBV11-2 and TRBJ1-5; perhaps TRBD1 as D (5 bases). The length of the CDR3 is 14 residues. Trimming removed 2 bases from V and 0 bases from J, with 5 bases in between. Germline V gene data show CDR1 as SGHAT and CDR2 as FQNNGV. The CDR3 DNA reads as TGTGCCAGCAGCTTACAGGGTAGCAATCAGCCCCAGCATTTT. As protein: CASSLQGSNQPQHF.

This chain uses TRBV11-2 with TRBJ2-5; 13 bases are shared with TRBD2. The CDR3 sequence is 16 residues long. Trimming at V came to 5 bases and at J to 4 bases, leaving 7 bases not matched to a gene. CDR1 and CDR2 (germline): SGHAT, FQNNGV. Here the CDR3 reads CASSPPGLAGRETQYF. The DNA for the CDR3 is TGTGCCAGCAGCCCACCGGGACTAGCGGGGCGAGAGACCCAGTACTTC. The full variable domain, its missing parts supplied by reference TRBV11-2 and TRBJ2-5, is EAGVAQSPRYKIIEKRQSVAFWCNPISGHATLYWYQQILGQGPKLLIQFQNNGVVDDSQLPKDRFSAERLKGVDSTLKIQPAKLEDSAVYLCASSPPGLAGRETQYFGPGTRLLVL.

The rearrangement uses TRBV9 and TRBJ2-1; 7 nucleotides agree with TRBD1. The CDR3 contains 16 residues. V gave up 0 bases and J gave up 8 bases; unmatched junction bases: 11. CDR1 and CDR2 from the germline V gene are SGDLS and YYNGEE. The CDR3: CASSVEGQRIGDEQFF. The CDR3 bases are TGTGCCAGCAGCGTAGAGGGACAGCGCATTGGGGATGAGCAGTTCTTC.

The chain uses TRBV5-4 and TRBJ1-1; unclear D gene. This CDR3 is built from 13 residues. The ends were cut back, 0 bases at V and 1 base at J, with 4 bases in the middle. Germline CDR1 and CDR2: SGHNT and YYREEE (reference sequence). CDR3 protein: CASSLASNTEAFF. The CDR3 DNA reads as TGTGCCAGCAGCTTGGCCTCGAACACTGAAGCTTTCTTT.

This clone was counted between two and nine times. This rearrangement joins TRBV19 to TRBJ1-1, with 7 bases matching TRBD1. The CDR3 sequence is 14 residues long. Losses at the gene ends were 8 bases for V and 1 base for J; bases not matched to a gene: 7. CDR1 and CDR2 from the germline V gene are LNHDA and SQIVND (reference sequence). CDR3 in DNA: TGTGCCAGTGCCTGGGACAGATCGAACACTGAAGCTTTCTTT. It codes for CASAWDRSNTEAFF.

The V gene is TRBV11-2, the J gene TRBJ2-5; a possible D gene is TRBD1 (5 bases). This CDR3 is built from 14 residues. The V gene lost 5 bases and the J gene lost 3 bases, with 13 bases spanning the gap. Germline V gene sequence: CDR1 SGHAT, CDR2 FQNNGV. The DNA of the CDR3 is TGTGCCAGCAGCGCGATCGTACAGGAAGAGACCCAGTACTTC. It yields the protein CASSAIVQEETQYF.

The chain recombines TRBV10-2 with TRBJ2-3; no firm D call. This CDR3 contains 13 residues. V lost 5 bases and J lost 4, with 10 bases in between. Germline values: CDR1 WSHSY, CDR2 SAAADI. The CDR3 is CASSSMFADTQYF. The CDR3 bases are TGCGCCAGCAGTTCTATGTTTGCAGATACGCAGTATTTT.

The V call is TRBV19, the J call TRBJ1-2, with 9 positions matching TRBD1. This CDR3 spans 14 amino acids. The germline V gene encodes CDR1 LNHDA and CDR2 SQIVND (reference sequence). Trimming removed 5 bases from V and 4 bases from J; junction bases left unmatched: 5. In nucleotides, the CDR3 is TGTGCCAGTAGTCGTGACAGGGGGGGCTATGGCTACACCTTC. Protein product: CASSRDRGGYGYTF.